This TCR beta chain was captured in a study of T cell responses to AZD1222 COVID-19 vaccine. Assay used: immunoSEQ multiplex PCR; TCRdb lists only in-frame clones, some missing. The repertoire has about 130,000 clones, approximately 88% of them found once; the top ten carry about 4%. This clone was observed a handful of times. V was clipped by 4 bases and J by 11 bases; unmatched bases: 10. Germline loops: CDR1 SGHAT, CDR2 FQNNGV. The CDR3 runs to 14 residues. The clonotype was recovered from an adult in good health. Sequenced material: peripheral blood, taken on day 0 of AZD1222 vaccination. The rearrangement links TRBV11-2 to TRBJ1-1; 10 nucleotides line up with TRBD1. CDR3 sequence: CASSYSLGDRGAFF. The DNA for the CDR3 is TGTGCCAGCAGCTACTCATTGGGGGACAGGGGCGCTTTCTTT.